This TCR beta chain comes out of a study of blood T cells in healthy people across ages. Trimming took 6 bases from V and 3 from J, leaving 12 bases between them. Germline assignment: CDR1 MNHEY and CDR2 SMNVEV (reference sequence). This CDR3 region has 14 residues. A second PCR of about 6 to 12 cycles used a sample-barcoded 5' primer and a J-beta primer mix. TCRdb passed the 5' RACE reads through MiXCR, listing each CDR3 protein once. This table has around 2 million distinct CDR3 sequences, approximately 40% appearing once. The material sequenced was blood. The sequence came from a human donor in good health. This chain links TRBV27 with TRBJ2-1; D possibly corresponds to TRBD2 (5 bases). The CDR3 is CASRSPSGYNEQFF. CDR3 nucleotide sequence: TGTGCCAGCAGATCCCCGAGCGGCTACAATGAGCAGTTCTTC.